Included here is one T cell receptor (beta chain) sequence, with context. The CDR3 consists of 15 residues. From germline, CDR1 is LNHDA and CDR2 SQIVND (reference sequence). V was cut by 6 bases and J by 0 bases, with 9 bases left in between. Using immunoSEQ multiplex PCR, the repertoire was profiled, and TCRdb retains in-frame clones only, with some absent. The table has about 95,000 clones, approximately 90% seen once. These data are taken from a study of control samples from healthy donors and cancer patients. The rearrangement links TRBV19 to TRBJ1-6; D unclear. The receptor comes from a woman aged 70 to 79 in good health. The sequenced sample consisted of blood. CDR3 in DNA: TGTGCCAGTAGGAGCGATAGCTCCTATAATTCACCCCTCCACTTT. It translates to CASRSDSSYNSPLHF.